This T cell receptor (beta chain) was retrieved from a study of cytomegalovirus exposure and HLA in healthy donors. As for this clone: Its antigen is not identified.

Findings and caveats of the study: The classifier reportedly diagnosed cytomegalovirus status with high specificity and sensitivity. 150 to 200 TCR beta chains were listed as cytomegalovirus-associated.

The CDR3 loop spans 16 amino acids. Germline lookup yields CDR1 SGDLS and CDR2 YYNGEE. V trimming: 2 bases; J trimming: 2 bases; junction bases outside the gene matches: 9. Researchers ran the PCR with 60 Vbeta and 13 Jbeta primers. Produced via immunoSEQ multiplex PCR; TCRdb's table is partial and in-frame only. This sample's clone table lists fewer than 150,000 clones. The sequence was obtained from a man aged 40-49 years in good health and CMV-seronegative. The sequencing sample was made of PBMCs. This chain joins TRBV9 and TRBJ2-7; 8 positions agree with TRBD2. The CDR3 bases are TGTGCCAGCAGCGTTGGGGGCGGGGGGTTAACCTACGAGCAGTACTTC. This sequence encodes CASSVGGGGLTYEQYF.